A selection of T cell receptor beta chains follows, all from one sample in a study of blood T cell repertoires in COVID-19. Clones were sequenced by immunoSEQ multiplex PCR, and TCRdb holds only the in-frame ones, with some missing. This table has under 110,000 clones, about 90% appearing once. Sequenced input: peripheral blood. The receptor source for this set is a man in his fifties or sixties with acute or convalescent COVID-19. Both conserved end residues are part of each CDR3. D genes are given only for firm matches. Clone size appears in some rows only: once, few, many, or a class for an expanded clone.

v_gene	j_gene	d_gene	abundance	CDR3nt	CDR3aa
TRBV7-9	TRBJ2-3	TRBD1	NA	TGTGCCAGCAGCTGGAGACAGGGCCACAGCACAGATACGCAGTATTTT	CASSWRQGHSTDTQYF
TRBV12-3/TRBV12-4	TRBJ1-6	NA	NA	TGTGCCAGCAGCCCTAATAATTCACCCCTCCACTTT	CASSPNNSPLHF
TRBV3-1/TRBV3-2	TRBJ1-1	TRBD1	NA	TGTGCCAGCAGCCAAAAGGGGGCGCCGGTCACTGAAGCTTTCTTT	CASSQKGAPVTEAFF
TRBV4-1	TRBJ2-5	TRBD1	NA	TGCGCCAGCAGCCACCTGGACAGGGGGTTCCAAGAGACCCAGTACTTC	CASSHLDRGFQETQYF
TRBV12-3/TRBV12-4	TRBJ1-1	NA	NA	TGTGCCAGCAGTTATCCGGGGAGGGAAGTCTTT	CASSYPGREVF
TRBV5-1	TRBJ1-2	NA	NA	TGCGCCAGCAGCTCCCGCGGGCAGGAGCTATTGTATGGCTACACCTTC	CASSSRGQELLYGYTF
TRBV29-1	TRBJ2-2	NA	NA	TGCAGCGCGACACATGGTACAGGGATTGGCACCGGGGAGCTGTTTTTT	CSATHGTGIGTGELFF
TRBV4-1	TRBJ1-1	TRBD1	NA	TGCGCCAGCAGCCACTGGGACAGGGCTAACACTGAAGCTTTCTTT	CASSHWDRANTEAFF
TRBV2	TRBJ1-4	TRBD1	NA	TGTGCCAGCAGTCCCAGGACAGGGTTAAGTGAAAAACTGTTTTTT	CASSPRTGLSEKLFF
TRBV3-1/TRBV3-2	TRBJ2-5	NA	NA	TGTGCCAGCAGCCAAGAGTCGAGGAGGCTAGCGACGCAAGAGACCCAGTACTTC	CASSQESRRLATQETQYF
TRBV28	TRBJ1-2	NA	NA	TGTGCCAGCAGACGCACAGGGTCATCGGGTGGCTACACCTTC	CASRRTGSSGGYTF
TRBV6-2/TRBV6-3	TRBJ1-5	TRBD1	NA	TGTGCCAGCAGTAACTCGAGGGACAGTTATAGCAATCAGCCCCAGCATTTT	CASSNSRDSYSNQPQHF
TRBV2	TRBJ1-5	NA	NA	TGTGCCAGCAGCCTGGACAGAAATCAGCCCCAGCATTTT	CASSLDRNQPQHF
TRBV18	TRBJ2-3	TRBD2	NA	TGTGCCAGCTCACCCCGCCTAGCGGGGGCCTCTAGCACAGATACGCAGTATTTT	CASSPRLAGASSTDTQYF
TRBV29-1	TRBJ2-3	TRBD2	NA	TGCAGCGTATCTAGCGGGGATTTAGATACGCAGTATTTT	CSVSSGDLDTQYF
TRBV5-6	TRBJ2-2	NA	NA	TGTGCCAGCAGCCAATGGGGCCGATACACCGGGGAGCTGTTTTTT	CASSQWGRYTGELFF
TRBV18	TRBJ1-5	NA	NA	TGTGCCAGCTCACCACAAGCCAGGGTGGACAATCAGCCCCAGCATTTT	CASSPQARVDNQPQHF
TRBV2	TRBJ1-4	NA	NA	TGTGCCAGCAGGCAAGCAACTAATGATGAAAAACTGTTTTTT	CASRQATNDEKLFF
TRBV27	TRBJ1-5	NA	once	TGTGCCAGCAGCTGGGTCGGGGATAGCAATCAGCCCCAGCATTTT	CASSWVGDSNQPQHF
TRBV5-1	TRBJ1-3	NA	once	TGCGCCAGCAGCTTGGCCGCGGGAAACACCATATATTTT	CASSLAAGNTIYF
TRBV5-8	TRBJ2-7	TRBD1	NA	TGTGCCAGCAGCTTTACAGGGGGCAAATCCTACGAGCAGTACTTC	CASSFTGGKSYEQYF
TRBV9	TRBJ1-3	TRBD1	NA	TGTGCCAGCAGCGTAGACCTCCCGGGACAGGGATTAGTCGGTGGAAACACCATATATTTT	CASSVDLPGQGLVGGNTIYF
TRBV9	TRBJ1-2	NA	NA	TGTGCCAGCAGCGTAGCGGGGCAGGGGCCCCCCTATGGCTACACCTTC	CASSVAGQGPPYGYTF
TRBV5-1	TRBJ2-3	TRBD2	NA	TGCGCCAGCAGCTTGGTCCCTAGCGGGGGCACAGATACGCAGTATTTT	CASSLVPSGGTDTQYF
TRBV3-1/TRBV3-2	TRBJ1-5	NA	NA	TGTGCCAGCAGCCAAGAACTTAGCAATCAGCCCCAGCATTTT	CASSQELSNQPQHF
TRBV14	TRBJ1-2	NA	NA	TGTGCCAGCAGCCAAGATTTAGGGGAACGAAGCTATGGCTACACCTTC	CASSQDLGERSYGYTF
TRBV3-1/TRBV3-2	TRBJ2-7	NA	NA	TGTGCCAGCAGCCAGGCACAGGGTGCTTACGAGCAGTACTTC	CASSQAQGAYEQYF
TRBV7-8	TRBJ2-2	TRBD2	NA	TGTGCCAGCAGCTTAGCGCGAGGTAGCGGGGGGTTAACGAACACCGGGGAGCTGTTTTTT	CASSLARGSGGLTNTGELFF
TRBV9	TRBJ2-3	TRBD1	NA	TGTGCCAGCAGCGTAGATCCTTCAGGGGGTAGCACAGATACGCAGTATTTT	CASSVDPSGGSTDTQYF
TRBV5-1	TRBJ2-7	TRBD1	NA	TGCGCCAGCAGCTTCCGACAGGGATTATTGGGCGAGCAGTACTTC	CASSFRQGLLGEQYF
TRBV7-2	TRBJ1-4	TRBD1	NA	TGTGCCAGCAGCCACTTCAGGGGGCGTGAGGAAAAACTGTTTTTT	CASSHFRGREEKLFF
TRBV28	TRBJ1-1	TRBD1	NA	TGTGCCAGCAGTCCCGGGGACAGAACGAACACTGAAGCTTTCTTT	CASSPGDRTNTEAFF
TRBV29-1	TRBJ2-3	TRBD1	NA	TGCAGCGTTATCAGGGCCAGGGGGTCCCCAGATACGCAGTATTTT	CSVIRARGSPDTQYF
TRBV5-1	TRBJ2-3	NA	NA	TGCGCCAGCAGCTTGGAAGAGACGCAGTATTTT	CASSLEETQYF
TRBV5-4	TRBJ2-1	TRBD2	once	TGTGCCAGCAGCTACGGGACTAGCGGTAACAATGAGCAGTTCTTC	CASSYGTSGNNEQFF
TRBV6-5	TRBJ1-2	NA	NA	TGTGCCAGCGGGACTGGGGAAAACTATGGCTACACCTTC	CASGTGENYGYTF
TRBV30	TRBJ1-2	NA	NA	TGTGCCTGGAGTGGGACACCTCCGACAGGCTACACCTTC	CAWSGTPPTGYTF
TRBV6-6	TRBJ2-7	NA	NA	TGTGCCAGCACCGAAACAGGTTCCTACGAGCAGTACTTC	CASTETGSYEQYF
TRBV27	TRBJ1-2	TRBD1	NA	TGTGCCAGCAGTTTATTCCAGGGGGAGCACTATGGCTACACCTTC	CASSLFQGEHYGYTF
TRBV9	TRBJ2-1	NA	NA	TGTGCCAGCAGCGTAGCGGTCGGGGGTTCCTACAATGAGCAGTTCTTC	CASSVAVGGSYNEQFF
TRBV23-1	TRBJ2-7	TRBD1	NA	TGCGCCAGCAGTCAAGACAGGGGGGCCTACGAGCAGTACTTC	CASSQDRGAYEQYF
TRBV5-1	TRBJ2-3	NA	NA	TGCGCCAGCAGCCCGTGGGGCAGCCTGGGAGATACGCAGTATTTT	CASSPWGSLGDTQYF
TRBV28	TRBJ2-1	TRBD1	NA	TGTGCTATCAATCGACAGGGGAGCCACAATGAGCAGTTCTTC	CAINRQGSHNEQFF
TRBV3-1/TRBV3-2	TRBJ2-7	NA	NA	TGTGCCAGCAGCCAGAGTTACGAGCAGTACTTC	CASSQSYEQYF
TRBV2	TRBJ2-5	TRBD1	NA	TGTGCCAGCACCGACAGGGGGCTCCCGACCCAGTACTTC	CASTDRGLPTQYF
TRBV7-2	TRBJ1-2	NA	NA	TGTGCCAGCAGCCGGCACAGGGATGACTATGGCTACACCTTC	CASSRHRDDYGYTF
TRBV2	TRBJ1-5	TRBD1	few	TGTGCCAGCAGCGGGAACAGGGGGACTCAGCCCCAGCATTTT	CASSGNRGTQPQHF
TRBV28	TRBJ2-1	NA	NA	TGTGCCAGCACCGTCGGCAGACAGCGCGGCAATGAGCAGTTCTTC	CASTVGRQRGNEQFF
TRBV3-1/TRBV3-2	TRBJ2-3	TRBD2	NA	TGTGCCAGCAGCCCACCAACTAGCGGGGGAGATACGCAGTATTTT	CASSPPTSGGDTQYF
TRBV5-6	TRBJ2-3	TRBD2	once	TGTGCCAGCATCAATCGGGGGGGCGGAACAGATACGCAGTATTTT	CASINRGGGTDTQYF
TRBV19	TRBJ1-6	TRBD1	once	TGTGCCAGTAGTATAGGCCCTGGACAGGGGGATTGGTCACCCCTCCACTTT	CASSIGPGQGDWSPLHF
TRBV18	TRBJ1-5	TRBD1	NA	TGTGCCAGCTCACCAGGGCAGGGGGCTAATCAGCCCCAGCATTTT	CASSPGQGANQPQHF
TRBV15	TRBJ2-6	NA	NA	TGTGCCACCAGCAGAGGGGGCCGGCGTGGAGCCAACGTCCTGACTTTC	CATSRGGRRGANVLTF
TRBV12-3/TRBV12-4	TRBJ2-5	NA	NA	TGTGCCAGCAAAGCAGGGGGGAAAGAGACCCAGTACTTC	CASKAGGKETQYF
TRBV7-8	TRBJ1-5	NA	NA	TGTGCCAGCAGCTTATGGTTGCGGGGGGATCAGCCCCAGCATTTT	CASSLWLRGDQPQHF